This T cell receptor beta chain was sequenced in a study of Graves' ophthalmopathy and Graves' hyperthyroidism. TCR beta CDR3 regions were amplified from RNA transcripts. Second-round multiplex PCR came after a first-round RT-PCR that employed HTBI primers. TCRdb fed the multiplex PCR reads into MiXCR, producing one record per CDR3 protein. The profile shows about 660,000 distinct CDR3 sequences, about two fifths of them singletons. CDR1 is SNHLY and CDR2 is FYNNEI in the germline V gene. The CDR3 runs 15 residues. Unmatched junction bases numbered 10, after V lost 2 bases and J lost 8 bases. The rearrangement joins TRBV2 to TRBJ2-7, with 9 bases lining up with TRBD2. The specimen was peripheral blood. The receptor was derived from an adult man with Graves' ophthalmopathy. DNA of the CDR3: TGTGCCAGCAGTGAACTTGGGGCTAGCGGGGAGCAGCAGTACTTC. Its protein is CASSELGASGEQQYF.